These 18 T cell receptor beta chains were sequenced from one sample in a study of PD-1 blockade in mismatch repair-deficient tumors. Measured with immunoSEQ multiplex PCR; TCRdb has only the in-frame clones, and not every one. The data show over 100,000 clones, roughly 80% seen once. The sample here was peripheral blood, taken 60 weeks after starting pembrolizumab. The receptors stem from an adult with mismatch repair-deficient cancer.

By sample fraction, this clone is medium-sized. The chain joins TRBV5-4 to TRBJ1-2, with D unresolved. The CDR3 covers 11 residues. Germline CDR1 and CDR2: SGHNT and YYREEE (reference sequence). The V gene lost 3 bases and the J gene lost 8 bases, with 8 bases spanning the gap. CDR3 DNA: TGTGCCAGCAGCTCGGTGAACGGCTACACCTTC. This encodes CASSSVNGYTF. Drawing the rest from reference TRBV5-4 and TRBJ1-2, the complete variable domain is ETGVTQSPTHLIKTRGQQVTLRCSSQSGHNTVSWYQQALGQGPQFIFQYYREEENGRGNFPPRFSGLQFPNYSSELNVNALELDDSALYLCASSSVNGYTFGSGTRLTVV.

The CDR3 DNA follows: TGTGCCAGCAGCGCCAACCCCGGGACTAGCGGTTACAATGAGCAGTTCTTC. Protein sequence: CASSANPGTSGYNEQFF. The chain recombines TRBV9 with TRBJ2-1; 11 bases are a match to TRBD2. This CDR3 has 17 amino acids. Germline loops: CDR1 SGDLS, CDR2 YYNGEE. J lost 4 bases, V lost 3 bases, and 9 bases had no gene match.

The rearrangement links TRBV6-5 to TRBJ1-5, with TRBD1 as a possible D gene (6 bases). The CDR3 covers 14 residues. With 5 bases removed from V and 4 bases from J, the gap between germline ends came to 12 bases. Germline V gives CDR1 MNHEY, CDR2 SVGAGI. The chain's CDR3 is CASSGGGGNQPQHF. CDR3 in DNA: TGTGCCAGCAGTGGGGGGGGCGGGAATCAGCCCCAGCATTTT.

The rearrangement uses TRBV7-2 and TRBJ1-1; D not certain. V was clipped by 5 bases and J by 0 bases, with 10 bases between them. There are 14 residues in the CDR3. Per the germline V gene, CDR1 is SGHTA and CDR2 is FQGNSA. The CDR3 reads CASSPMGMNTEAFF. The CDR3 DNA is TGTGCCAGCAGCCCCATGGGGATGAACACTGAAGCTTTCTTT.

This chain uses TRBV28 with TRBJ1-2; D is possibly TRBD1 (5 bases). The CDR3 runs 13 residues. Germline V gene sequence: CDR1 MDHEN, CDR2 SYDVKM. V lost 3 bases to trimming and J lost 8 bases, with 13 bases between them. The CDR3 region has the DNA TGTGCCAGCAGTTTTGGGACCCCTGGGGGCTACACCTTC. It specifies CASSFGTPGGYTF.

This clone appeared once. V gene TRBV5-1 combines with J gene TRBJ2-3, with 12 bases matching TRBD2. J lost 4 bases, V lost 2 bases, and 5 bases had no gene match. Per germline, CDR1 SGHRS and CDR2 YFSETQ. This CDR3 contains 16 residues. The CDR3: CASSFGLAGTSDTQYF. The CDR3 DNA follows: TGCGCCAGCAGCTTCGGACTAGCGGGAACGTCAGATACGCAGTATTTT.

This clone was counted once. The V and J genes are TRBV30 and TRBJ2-7; a possible D gene is TRBD1 (6 bases). V dropped 8 bases and J dropped 0 bases, with 14 bases sitting between them. The germline CDR1 and CDR2 sequences are GTSNPN and SVGIG (reference sequence). The CDR3 runs 13 residues. This CDR3 is CAGDMAFSYEQYF. Here the CDR3 DNA reads TGTGCCGGGGACATGGCATTCTCCTACGAGCAGTACTTC.

This clone was recorded many times. The rearrangement joins TRBV19 to TRBJ1-2; TRBD1 matches 9 bases. With V trimmed by 4 bases and J by 2 bases, 5 bases remained unmatched. Germline CDR1 and CDR2: LNHDA and SQIVND (reference sequence). The CDR3 spans 15 residues. In DNA form, the CDR3 reads TGTGCCAGTAGTACCGCCGGGACAGGGAACTATGGCTACACCTTC. It yields the protein CASSTAGTGNYGYTF.

The chain carries TRBV11-2 and TRBJ1-2; TRBD1 is a possible D gene (6 bases). CDR1 is SGHAT and CDR2 is FQNNGV in the germline V gene. This CDR3 is 13 amino acids long. V was pared by 4 bases and J by 3 bases, with 9 bases between. CDR3 nucleotide sequence: TGTGCCAGCAGCTACAACAGGGACTATGGCTACACCTTC. This encodes CASSYNRDYGYTF.

The chain has TRBV15 and TRBJ1-4; D is uncertain. Trimming pared 1 base from V and 7 bases from J, leaving 4 bases between. The length of the CDR3 is 12 residues. Germline CDR1 reads LNHNV; CDR2 reads YYDKDF (reference sequence). CDR3: CATSRAAEKLFF. The CDR3 nucleotides are TGTGCCACCAGCAGAGCGGCTGAAAAACTGTTTTTT.

The V gene is TRBV5-1, the J gene TRBJ2-7; D gene uncertain. Germline V gene data show CDR1 as SGHRS and CDR2 as YFSETQ. The CDR3 runs to 13 residues. V was cut by 5 bases and J by 2 bases, with 11 bases left in between. In DNA, the CDR3 is TGCGCCAGCAGTCTAGGGTTGACCTACGAGCAGTACTTC. This codes for CASSLGLTYEQYF.

This clone has more than one count but fewer than ten. The chain combines TRBV6-6 with TRBJ2-1, with D possibly TRBD2 on 5 matching bases. The CDR3 totals 13 residues. Trimming took off 0 bases at V and 10 bases at J, with 10 bases between the two ends. Germline CDR1 reads MNHNY; CDR2 reads SVGAGI (reference sequence). The CDR3 protein is CASSYSRDGEQFF. DNA for the CDR3: TGTGCCAGCAGTTACTCGAGGGATGGAGAGCAGTTCTTC.

This chain connects TRBV2 to TRBJ2-2; the D call may be TRBD1 or TRBD2 (6 bases each). This CDR3 has 17 amino acids. The ends were cut back, 6 bases at V and 4 bases at J, with 21 bases in the middle. CDR1 is SNHLY and CDR2 is FYNNEI in the germline V gene. The CDR3 protein is CASSLTPAGGGTGELFF. The CDR3 coding sequence is TGTGCCAGCAGCCTCACCCCCGCAGGAGGGGGCACCGGGGAGCTGTTTTTT. The full variable domain, in which reference TRBV2 and TRBJ2-2 provide the parts outside the CDR3, is EPEVTQTPSHQVTQMGQEVILRCVPISNHLYFYWYRQILGQKVEFLVSFYNNEISEKSEIFDDQFSVERPDGSNFTLKIRSTKLEDSAMYFCASSLTPAGGGTGELFFGEGSRLTVL.

The J gene is TRBJ2-1, the V gene TRBV6-5, with no clear D. This CDR3 region has 13 residues. The ends were cut back, 4 bases at V and 7 bases at J, with 11 bases in the middle. CDR1 and CDR2 (germline): MNHEY, SVGAGI. The CDR3 bases are TGTGCCAGCAGTTTGGTGGAGAAGAATGAGCAGTTCTTC. This sequence encodes CASSLVEKNEQFF.

The CDR3 reads CASRQSPDTEAFF. The CDR3 DNA sequence: TGTGCCAGCAGACAAAGCCCCGACACTGAAGCTTTCTTT. V and J are TRBV27 and TRBJ1-1; D is ambiguous. V was cut by 6 bases and J by 3 bases, with 11 bases left in between. CDR3 size: 13 residues. The V gene's germline CDR1 is MNHEY and CDR2 SMNVEV (reference sequence).

V usage is TRBV15 and J usage is TRBJ1-4; 8 nucleotides line up with TRBD1. With V trimmed by 0 bases and J by 10 bases, 1 base remained unmatched. Looked up from germline, CDR1 is LNHNV and CDR2 is YYDKDF (reference sequence). The CDR3 runs to 13 residues. DNA for the CDR3: TGTGCCACCAGCAGAGACACAGGGGGAAAACTGTTTTTT. It specifies CATSRDTGGKLFF.

The CDR3 bases are TGTGCCAGCAGCGGAAACAGGGTTTCTAGCTATGGCTACACCTTC. Protein sequence: CASSGNRVSSYGYTF. The V and J genes are TRBV5-4 and TRBJ1-2, with D tentatively TRBD1 (6 bases). The CDR3 length is 15 residues. Trimming shortened V by 4 bases and J by 4 bases, and 17 bases separated the two germline ends. Per germline, CDR1 SGHNT and CDR2 YYREEE (reference sequence). Supplemented by reference TRBV5-4 and TRBJ1-2, the full variable domain reads ETGVTQSPTHLIKTRGQQVTLRCSSQSGHNTVSWYQQALGQGPQFIFQYYREEENGRGNFPPRFSGLQFPNYSSELNVNALELDDSALYLCASSGNRVSSYGYTFGSGTRLTVV.

This clone was observed a handful of times. This chain links TRBV6-6 with TRBJ1-2, with TRBD1 matching over 7 bases. This CDR3 is 12 amino acids long. The V gene end was trimmed by 5 bases and the J gene end by 7 bases; junction bases not matched to a gene: 4. Germline lookup yields CDR1 MNHNY and CDR2 SVGAGI (reference sequence). For the CDR3, the DNA is TGTGCCAGCAGTGTTGACAGGGTTGGCTACACCTTC. Its translation: CASSVDRVGYTF.